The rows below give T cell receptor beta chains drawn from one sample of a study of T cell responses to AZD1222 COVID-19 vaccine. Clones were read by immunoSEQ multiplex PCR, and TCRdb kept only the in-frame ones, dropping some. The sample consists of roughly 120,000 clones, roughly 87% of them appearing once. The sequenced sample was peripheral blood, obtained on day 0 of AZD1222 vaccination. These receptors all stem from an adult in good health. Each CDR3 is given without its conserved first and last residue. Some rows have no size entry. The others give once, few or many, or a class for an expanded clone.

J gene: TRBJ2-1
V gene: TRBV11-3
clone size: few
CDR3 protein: ASSELAGVGHNEQF

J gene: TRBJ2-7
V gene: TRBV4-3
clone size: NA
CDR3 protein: ASSQGVAGASYEQY

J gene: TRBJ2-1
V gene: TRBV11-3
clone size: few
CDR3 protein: ASSLGSLPYLSSYNEQF

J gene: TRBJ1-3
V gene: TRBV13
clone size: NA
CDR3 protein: ASSFGHAVGDASGNTIY

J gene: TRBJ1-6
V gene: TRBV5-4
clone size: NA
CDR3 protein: ASSLDGFLNNSPLH

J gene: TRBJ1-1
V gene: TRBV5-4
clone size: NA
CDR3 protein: ASSLAPMNTEAF

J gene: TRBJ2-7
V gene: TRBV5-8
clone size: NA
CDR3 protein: ASSSEPGAYEQY

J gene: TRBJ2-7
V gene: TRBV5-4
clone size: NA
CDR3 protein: ASSPGQNYEQY

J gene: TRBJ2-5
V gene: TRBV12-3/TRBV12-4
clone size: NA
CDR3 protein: ASRSGARETQY

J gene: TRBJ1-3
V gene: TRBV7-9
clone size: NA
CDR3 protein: ASSPNPPRRSGNTIY

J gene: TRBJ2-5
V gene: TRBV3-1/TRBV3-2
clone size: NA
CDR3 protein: ASGPGLAGAETQY

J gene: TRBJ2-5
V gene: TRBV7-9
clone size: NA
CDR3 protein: ASSEGTETQY

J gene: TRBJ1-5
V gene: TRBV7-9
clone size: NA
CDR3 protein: ASSLAGGQPQH

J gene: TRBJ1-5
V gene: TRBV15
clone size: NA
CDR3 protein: ATSRDRLSNQPQH

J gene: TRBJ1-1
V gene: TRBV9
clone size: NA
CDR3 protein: ASSRGVMNTEAF

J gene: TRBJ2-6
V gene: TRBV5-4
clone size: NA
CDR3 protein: ASSLSFGAGANVLT

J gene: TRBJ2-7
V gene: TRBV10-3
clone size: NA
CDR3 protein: AISPTGLSYEQY

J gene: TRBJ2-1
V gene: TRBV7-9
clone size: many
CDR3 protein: ASSLGQPHRI

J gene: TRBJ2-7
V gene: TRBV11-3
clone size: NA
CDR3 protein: ASQRANSYEQY

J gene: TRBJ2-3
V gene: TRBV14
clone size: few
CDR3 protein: ASSLRETGPTDTQY

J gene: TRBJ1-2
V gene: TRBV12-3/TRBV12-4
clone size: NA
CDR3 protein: ASRGGANYGYT

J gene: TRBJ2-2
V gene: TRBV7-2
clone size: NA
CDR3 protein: ASSPGPITGELF

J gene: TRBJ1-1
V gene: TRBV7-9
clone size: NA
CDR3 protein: ASSLLLGGTINTEAF

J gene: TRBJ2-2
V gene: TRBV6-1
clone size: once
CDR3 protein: ASSVRRAGTGTGELF

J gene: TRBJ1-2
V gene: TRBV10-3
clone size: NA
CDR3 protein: AISGVEGGYGYT

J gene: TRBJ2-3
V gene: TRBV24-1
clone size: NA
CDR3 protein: ATSPGGSGTDTQY

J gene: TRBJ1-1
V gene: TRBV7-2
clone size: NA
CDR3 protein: ASSLEWTGITEAF

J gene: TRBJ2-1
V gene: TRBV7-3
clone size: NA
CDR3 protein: ASSGSSNNEQF

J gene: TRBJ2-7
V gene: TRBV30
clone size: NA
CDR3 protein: AWSFSYEQY

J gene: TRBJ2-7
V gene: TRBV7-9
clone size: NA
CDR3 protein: ASSLDTAERY

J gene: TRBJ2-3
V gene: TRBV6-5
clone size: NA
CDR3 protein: ASSYSGGGGDTQY

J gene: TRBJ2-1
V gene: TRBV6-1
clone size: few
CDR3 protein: ASSENLEQF

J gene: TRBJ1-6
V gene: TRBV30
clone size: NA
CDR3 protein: AWSVQGRLLSNSLH

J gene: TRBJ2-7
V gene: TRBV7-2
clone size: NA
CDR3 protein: ASSPEGQGSYEQY

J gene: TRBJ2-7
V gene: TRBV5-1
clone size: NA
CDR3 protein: ASSFGLAGSYEQY

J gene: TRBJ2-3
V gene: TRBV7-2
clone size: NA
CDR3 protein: ASTLEAGYGTQY

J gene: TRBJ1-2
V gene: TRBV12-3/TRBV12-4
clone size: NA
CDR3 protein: ASSRQGGYGYT

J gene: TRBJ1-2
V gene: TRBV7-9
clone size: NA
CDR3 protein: ASSTDGHYGYT

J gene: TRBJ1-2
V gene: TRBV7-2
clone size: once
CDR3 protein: ASSPGTGYGYT

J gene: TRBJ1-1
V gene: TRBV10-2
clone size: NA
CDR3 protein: ASSESSVNTEAF

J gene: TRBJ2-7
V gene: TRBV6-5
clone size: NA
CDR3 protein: ASSLGQGVNEQY

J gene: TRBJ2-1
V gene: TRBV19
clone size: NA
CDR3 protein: ASRQGIEQF

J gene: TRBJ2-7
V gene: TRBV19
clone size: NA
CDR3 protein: ASSQGAGSSYEQY

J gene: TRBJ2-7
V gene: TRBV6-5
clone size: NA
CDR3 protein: ASSYSSGMETYEQY

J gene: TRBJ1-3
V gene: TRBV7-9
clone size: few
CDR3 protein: ASSHQSSGNTIY

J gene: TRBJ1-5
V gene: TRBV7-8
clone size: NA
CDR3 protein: ASSGRDGNQPQH

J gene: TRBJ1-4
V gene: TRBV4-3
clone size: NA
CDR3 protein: ASSQALLGGGGEKLF

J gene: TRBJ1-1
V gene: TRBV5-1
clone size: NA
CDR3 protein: ASSPKGGQGEA

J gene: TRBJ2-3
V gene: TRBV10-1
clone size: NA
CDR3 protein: ASRELAGGGEGTDTQY

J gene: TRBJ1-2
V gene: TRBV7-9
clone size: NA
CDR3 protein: ASSLITGYRDRF

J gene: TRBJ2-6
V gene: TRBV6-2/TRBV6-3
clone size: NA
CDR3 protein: ASSYLVWGQDHSGANVLT

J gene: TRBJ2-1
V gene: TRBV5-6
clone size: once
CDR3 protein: ASSSYDNEQF

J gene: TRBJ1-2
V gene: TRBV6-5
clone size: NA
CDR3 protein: ASRSTANYGYT